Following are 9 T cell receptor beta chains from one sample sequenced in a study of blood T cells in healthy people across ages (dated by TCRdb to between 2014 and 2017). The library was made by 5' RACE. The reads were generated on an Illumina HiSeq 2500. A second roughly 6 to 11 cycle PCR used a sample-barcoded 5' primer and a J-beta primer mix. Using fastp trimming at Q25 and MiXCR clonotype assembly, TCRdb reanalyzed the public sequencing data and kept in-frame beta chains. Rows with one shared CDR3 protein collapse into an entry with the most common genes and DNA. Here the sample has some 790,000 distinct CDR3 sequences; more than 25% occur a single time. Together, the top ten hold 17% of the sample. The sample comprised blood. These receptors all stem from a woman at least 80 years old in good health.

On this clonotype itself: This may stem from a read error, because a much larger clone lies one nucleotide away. The CDR3 here is CASSYGVPSYDEQFF. CDR3 sequence (DNA): TGTGCCAGCAGTTACGGGGTTCCTTCCTACGATGAGCAGTTCTTC. V and J are TRBV6-6 and TRBJ2-1, with D uncertain. Looked up from germline, CDR1 is MNHNY and CDR2 is SVGAGI (reference sequence). The CDR3 has 15 amino acids.

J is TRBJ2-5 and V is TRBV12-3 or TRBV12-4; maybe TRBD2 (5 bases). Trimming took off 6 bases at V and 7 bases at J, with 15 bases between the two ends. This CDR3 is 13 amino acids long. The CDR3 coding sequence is TGTGCCAGCAGCCTTGGGAGCGGTTGGACCCAGTACTTC. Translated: CASSLGSGWTQYF.

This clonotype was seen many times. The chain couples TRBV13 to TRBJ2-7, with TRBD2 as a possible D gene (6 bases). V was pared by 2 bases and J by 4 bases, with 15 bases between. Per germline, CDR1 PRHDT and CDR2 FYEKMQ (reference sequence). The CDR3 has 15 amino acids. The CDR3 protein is CASSLTAKEGYEQYF. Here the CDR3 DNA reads TGTGCCAGCAGCTTAACCGCCAAGGAGGGTTACGAGCAGTACTTC.

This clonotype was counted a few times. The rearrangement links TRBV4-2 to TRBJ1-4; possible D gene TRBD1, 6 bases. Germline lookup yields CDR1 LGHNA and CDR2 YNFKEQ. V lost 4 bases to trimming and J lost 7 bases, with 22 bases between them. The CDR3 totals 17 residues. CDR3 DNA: TGTGCCAGCAGCCCCCGGGACGGGGGGCATGAGGGTGAAAAACTGTTTTTT. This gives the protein CASSPRDGGHEGEKLFF.

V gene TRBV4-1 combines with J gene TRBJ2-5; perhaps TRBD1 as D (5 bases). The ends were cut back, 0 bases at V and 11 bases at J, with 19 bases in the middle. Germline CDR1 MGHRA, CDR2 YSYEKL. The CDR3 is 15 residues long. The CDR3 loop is CASSQDTDTYNEQYF. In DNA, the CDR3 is TGCGCCAGCAGCCAAGATACGGACACCTACAATGAGCAGTACTTC.

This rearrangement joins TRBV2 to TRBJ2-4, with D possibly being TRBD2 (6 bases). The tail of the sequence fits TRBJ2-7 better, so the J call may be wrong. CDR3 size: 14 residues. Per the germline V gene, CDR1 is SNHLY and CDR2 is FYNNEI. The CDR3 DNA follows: TGTGCCAGTACCCACCGGGACTCTAAGTACGAGCAGTACTTC. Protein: CASTHRDSKYEQYF.

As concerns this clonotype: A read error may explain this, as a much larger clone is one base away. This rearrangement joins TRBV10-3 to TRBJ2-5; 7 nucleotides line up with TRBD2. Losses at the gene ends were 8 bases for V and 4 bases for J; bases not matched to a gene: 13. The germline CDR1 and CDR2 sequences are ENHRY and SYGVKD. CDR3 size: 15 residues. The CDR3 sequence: CAIGRGTGGAETQYF. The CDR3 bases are TGTGCCATCGGTCGAGGGACGGGAGGCGCAGAGACCCAGTACTTC.

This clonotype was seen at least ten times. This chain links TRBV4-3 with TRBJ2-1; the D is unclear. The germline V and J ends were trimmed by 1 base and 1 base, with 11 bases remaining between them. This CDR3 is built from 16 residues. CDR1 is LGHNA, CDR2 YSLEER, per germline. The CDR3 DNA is TGCGCCAGCAGCCAAGTAAGGATAAGGTCCTACAATGAGCAGTTCTTC. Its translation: CASSQVRIRSYNEQFF.

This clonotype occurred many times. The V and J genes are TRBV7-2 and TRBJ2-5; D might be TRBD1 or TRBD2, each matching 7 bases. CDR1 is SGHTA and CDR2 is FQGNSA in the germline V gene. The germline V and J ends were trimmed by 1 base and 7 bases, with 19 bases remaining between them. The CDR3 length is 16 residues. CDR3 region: CASSLVSGGGGRTQYF. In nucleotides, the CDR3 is TGTGCCAGCAGCTTAGTCTCAGGGGGGGGTGGTAGGACCCAGTACTTC. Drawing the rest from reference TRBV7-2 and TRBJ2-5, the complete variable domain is GAGVSQSPSNKVTEKGKDVELRCDPISGHTALYWYRQSLGQGLEFLIYFQGNSAPDKSGLPSDRFSAERTGGSVSTLTIQRTQQEDSAVYLCASSLVSGGGGRTQYFGPGTRLLVL.